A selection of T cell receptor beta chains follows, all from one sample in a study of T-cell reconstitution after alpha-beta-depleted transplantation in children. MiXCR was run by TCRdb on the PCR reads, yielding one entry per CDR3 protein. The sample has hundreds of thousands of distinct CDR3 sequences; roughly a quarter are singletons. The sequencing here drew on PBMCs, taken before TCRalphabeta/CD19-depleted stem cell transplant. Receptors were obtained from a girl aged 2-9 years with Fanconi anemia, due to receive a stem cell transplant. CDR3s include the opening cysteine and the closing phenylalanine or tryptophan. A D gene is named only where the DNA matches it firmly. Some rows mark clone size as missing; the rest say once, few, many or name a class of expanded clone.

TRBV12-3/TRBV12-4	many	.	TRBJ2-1	TGTGCCAGCAGTTTGGCGGGAAGGAGTTCCTACAATGAGCAGTTCTTC	CASSLAGRSSYNEQFF
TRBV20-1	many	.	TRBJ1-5	TGCAGTGCTAGGTACGGCAATCAGCCCCAGCATTTT	CSARYGNQPQHF
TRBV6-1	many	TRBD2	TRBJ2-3	TGTGCCAGCAGTGACCAGCGGGGAGTCTCAGATACGCAGTATTTT	CASSDQRGVSDTQYF
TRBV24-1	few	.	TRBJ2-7	TGTGCCACCAGTGATTTCGATTCCTACGAGCAGTACTTC	CATSDFDSYEQYF
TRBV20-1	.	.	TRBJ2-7	TGCAGTGCCCCCGGACCGGGTAGGTACGAGCAGTACTTC	CSAPGPGRYEQYF
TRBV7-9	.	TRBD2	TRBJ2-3	TGTGCCAGCAGCTACCCCCTGCGGGCGACTAGCGGGTTAGATACGCAGTATTTT	CASSYPLRATSGLDTQYF
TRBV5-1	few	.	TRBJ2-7	TGCGCCAGCAGCAAGGATCTGGGCGAGCAGTACTTC	CASSKDLGEQYF
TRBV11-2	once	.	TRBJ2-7	TGTGCCAGCAGCTCGCGGGACAGTCATTCCTACGAGCAGTACTTC	CASSSRDSHSYEQYF
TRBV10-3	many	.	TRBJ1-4	TGTGCCATCAGCCATACGGATGAAAAACTGTTTTTT	CAISHTDEKLFF
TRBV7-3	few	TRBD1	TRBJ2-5	TGTGCCAGCAGCTTAGGGACAGGGGGCGAGGGGGAGACCCAGTACTTC	CASSLGTGGEGETQYF
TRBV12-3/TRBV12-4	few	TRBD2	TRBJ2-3	TGTGCCAGCAGTTTACTAGCGGCAACGCAGTATTTT	CASSLLAATQYF
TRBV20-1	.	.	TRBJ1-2	TGCAGTGCTAGTCTGACAGAGAGCTACACCTTC	CSASLTESYTF
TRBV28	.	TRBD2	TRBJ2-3	TGTGCCAGCTATAGGAGCGGGAGGCCAGATACGCAGTATTTT	CASYRSGRPDTQYF
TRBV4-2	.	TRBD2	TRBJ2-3	TGTGCCAGCAGCCAGACTAGCGGGAGGGTCGCCCTAGATACGCAGTATTTT	CASSQTSGRVALDTQYF
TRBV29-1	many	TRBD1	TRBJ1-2	TGCAGCTCCTCAAGTGGGACAGGATTCTATGCGGGCTACACCTTC	CSSSSGTGFYAGYTF
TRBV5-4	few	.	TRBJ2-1	TGTGCCAGCAGCCTACCAACCGGGAAGGACAATGAGCAGTTCTTC	CASSLPTGKDNEQFF
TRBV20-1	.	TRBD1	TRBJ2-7	TGCAGTGCTTACGGGGGACAGGGGAAAGTATGGGTCTACGAGCAGTACTTC	CSAYGGQGKVWVYEQYF
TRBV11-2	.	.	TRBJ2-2	TGTGCCAGCAGCTTATGGCGGGGTACCGGAGAGCTGTTTTTT	CASSLWRGTGELFF
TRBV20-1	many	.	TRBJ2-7	TGCAGTGCAGCACGGGGTTCCTACGAGCAGTACTTC	CSAARGSYEQYF
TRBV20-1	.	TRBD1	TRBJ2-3	TGCAGTGCTAGAGGACAGGGTAGTAGGGATACGCAGTATTTT	CSARGQGSRDTQYF
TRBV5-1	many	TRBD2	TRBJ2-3	TGCGCCAGCAGCTCACTAGCGGGAGGTGCAGATACGCAGTATTTT	CASSSLAGGADTQYF
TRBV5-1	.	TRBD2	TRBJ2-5	TGCGCCAGCAGCCCCGGACTAGCGGGAGCTGGGGAGACCCAGTACTTC	CASSPGLAGAGETQYF
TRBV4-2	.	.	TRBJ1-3	TGTGCCAGCAGCCTGGGACATCCGCGCAACTCTGGAAACACCATATATTTT	CASSLGHPRNSGNTIYF
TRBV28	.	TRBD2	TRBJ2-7	TGTGCCAGCAGTGGAAGCGGGAGGGTTTACGAGCAGTACTTC	CASSGSGRVYEQYF
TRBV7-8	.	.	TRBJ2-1	TGTGCCAGCAGCCGGGACTCGCCCTACAATGAGCAGTTCTTC	CASSRDSPYNEQFF
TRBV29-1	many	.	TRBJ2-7	TGCAGCGTTGTACCCCAGGGAAGAGCCTACGAGCAGTACTTC	CSVVPQGRAYEQYF
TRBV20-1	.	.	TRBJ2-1	TGCAGTGCTCGTCGCACGGGTGAGCAGTTCTTC	CSARRTGEQFF
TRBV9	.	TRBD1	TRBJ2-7	TGTGCCAGCAGCGCCCCCGGACAGGCCTACGAGCAGTACTTC	CASSAPGQAYEQYF
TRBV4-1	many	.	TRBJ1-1	TGCGCCAGCAGCCAAGAGAGTTGGCCGACCCAGAACACTGAAGCTTTCTTT	CASSQESWPTQNTEAFF
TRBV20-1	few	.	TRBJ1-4	TGCAGTGCTAATACCGACTGGAATGAAAAACTGTTTTTT	CSANTDWNEKLFF
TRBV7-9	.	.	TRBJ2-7	TGTGCCAGCACCTGGGGCAGATCTCACGAGCAGTACTTC	CASTWGRSHEQYF
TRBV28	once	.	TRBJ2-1	TGTGCCAGCAGTTCGCTCTCGGACCAACTTGTGAATGAGCAGTTCTTC	CASSSLSDQLVNEQFF
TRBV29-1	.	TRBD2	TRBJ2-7	TGCAGCGTTGGAGCGGGGGGGCACGAGCAGTACTTC	CSVGAGGHEQYF
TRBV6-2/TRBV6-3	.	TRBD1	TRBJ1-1	TGTGCCACATCGGAGGTAGGCAGGGGGAGCACTGAAGCTTTCTTT	CATSEVGRGSTEAFF
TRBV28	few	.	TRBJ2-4	TGTGCCAGCAGTCCCCACGAAGCGGGAAACATTCAGTACTTC	CASSPHEAGNIQYF
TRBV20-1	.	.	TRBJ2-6	TGCAGTGCTAGGGACACCCTCTCTGGGGCCAACGTCCTGACTTTC	CSARDTLSGANVLTF
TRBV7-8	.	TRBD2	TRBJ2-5	TGTGCCAGCAGCTCGACTAGCGGGAGTTGGGAGACCCAGTACTTC	CASSSTSGSWETQYF
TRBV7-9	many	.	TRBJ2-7	TGTGCCAGCAGGGACAGCTCCTACGAGCAGTACTTC	CASRDSSYEQYF
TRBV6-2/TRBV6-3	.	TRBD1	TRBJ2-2	TGTGCCAGCAGAAGGGACAGGATATACACCGGGGAGCTGTTTTTT	CASRRDRIYTGELFF
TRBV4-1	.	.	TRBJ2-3	TGCGCCAGCAGCCCCCGGGAACACACAGATACGCAGTATTTT	CASSPREHTDTQYF
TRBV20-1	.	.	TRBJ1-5	TGCAGTGCCAGCCGTGACCTTGATCAGCCCCAGCATTTT	CSASRDLDQPQHF
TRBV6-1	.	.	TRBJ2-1	TGTGCCAGCGCTTGGGGGGGGCATAGGGATGAGCAGTTCTTC	CASAWGGHRDEQFF
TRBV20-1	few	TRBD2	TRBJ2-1	TGCAGTGCTAGATTCCTAGCGGGGAACATTTACAATGAGCAGTTCTTC	CSARFLAGNIYNEQFF
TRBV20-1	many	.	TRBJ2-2	TGCAGTGCTCAGACGGTATCCACCGGGGAGCTGTTTTTT	CSAQTVSTGELFF
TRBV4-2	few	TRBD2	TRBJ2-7	TGTGCCAGCAGCCAAGATCCCCGGACTAGATTCGACGAGCAGTACTTC	CASSQDPRTRFDEQYF
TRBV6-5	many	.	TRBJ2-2	TGTGCCAGCAGTTACATCCGGGCCGGGAACACCGGGGAGCTGTTTTTT	CASSYIRAGNTGELFF
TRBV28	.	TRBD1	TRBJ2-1	TGTGCCAGCAGTTTTAATCCGGAGGACAGGGGGCTTTGGGATGAGCAGTTCTTC	CASSFNPEDRGLWDEQFF
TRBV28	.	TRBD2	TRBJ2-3	TGTGCCAGCAGCTTCCGTATCGGGGGGAGTAGCACAGATACGCAGTATTTT	CASSFRIGGSSTDTQYF
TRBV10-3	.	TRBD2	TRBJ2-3	TGTGCCGGGAGGTCTAGCGGGGGTCGAGATACGCAGTATTTT	CAGRSSGGRDTQYF
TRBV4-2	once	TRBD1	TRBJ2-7	TGTGCCAGCAGCCAAGGACAGGGGCGGTTTGGCTACGAGCAGTACTTC	CASSQGQGRFGYEQYF
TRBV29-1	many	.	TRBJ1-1	TGCAGCGTAAAACCGTTGAACACTGAAGCTTTCTTT	CSVKPLNTEAFF
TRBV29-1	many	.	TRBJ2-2	TGCAGCGTTGTTCAGGCAACCGGGGAGCTGTTTTTT	CSVVQATGELFF
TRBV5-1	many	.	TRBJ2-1	TGCGCCAGCAGCTACTGGGACCCCGGCAATGAGCAGTTCTTC	CASSYWDPGNEQFF
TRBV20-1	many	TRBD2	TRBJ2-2	TGCAGTGCTAGAGGGGGACTAGCGGGAACCGGCGGGGAGCTGTTTTTT	CSARGGLAGTGGELFF
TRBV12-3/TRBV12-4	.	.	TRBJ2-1	TGTGCCAGCAGCCACGTGGGCGGGATTTACAATGAGCAGTTCTTC	CASSHVGGIYNEQFF